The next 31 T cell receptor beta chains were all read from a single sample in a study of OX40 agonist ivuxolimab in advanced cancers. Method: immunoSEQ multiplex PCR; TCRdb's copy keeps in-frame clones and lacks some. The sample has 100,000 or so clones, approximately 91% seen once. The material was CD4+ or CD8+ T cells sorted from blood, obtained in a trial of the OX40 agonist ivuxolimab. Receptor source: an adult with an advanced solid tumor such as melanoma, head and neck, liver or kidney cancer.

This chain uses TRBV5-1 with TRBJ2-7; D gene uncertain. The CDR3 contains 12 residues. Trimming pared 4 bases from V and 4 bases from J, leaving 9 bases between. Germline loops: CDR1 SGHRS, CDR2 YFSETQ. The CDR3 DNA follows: TGCGCCAGCAGCAGTACAGCTTACGAGCAGTACTTC. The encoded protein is CASSSTAYEQYF.

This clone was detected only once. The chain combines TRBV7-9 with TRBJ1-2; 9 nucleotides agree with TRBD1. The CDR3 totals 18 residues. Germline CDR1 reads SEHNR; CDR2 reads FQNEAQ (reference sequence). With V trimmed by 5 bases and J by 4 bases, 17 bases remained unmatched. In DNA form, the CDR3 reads TGTGCCAGCAGCCAAGATCCGGGACAGGGAATTGAGGGCTATGGCTACACCTTC. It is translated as CASSQDPGQGIEGYGYTF.

CDR3 sequence reads: CASSLVGGTLYGYTF. The CDR3 nucleotides read TGCGCCAGCAGCTTGGTCGGGGGGACCCTCTATGGCTACACCTTC. The V and J genes are TRBV5-1 and TRBJ1-2, with a tentative D call TRBD1 (5 bases). The CDR3 is made up of 15 amino acids. Trimming pared 0 bases from V and 4 bases from J, leaving 13 bases between. Germline V gene data show CDR1 as SGHRS and CDR2 as YFSETQ. The complete variable domain, with remaining parts taken from reference TRBV5-1 and TRBJ1-2, reads KAGVTQTPRYLIKTRGQQVTLSCSPISGHRSVSWYQQTPGQGLQFLFEYFSETQRNKGNFPGRFSGRQFSNSRSEMNVSTLELGDSALYLCASSLVGGTLYGYTFGSGTRLTVV.

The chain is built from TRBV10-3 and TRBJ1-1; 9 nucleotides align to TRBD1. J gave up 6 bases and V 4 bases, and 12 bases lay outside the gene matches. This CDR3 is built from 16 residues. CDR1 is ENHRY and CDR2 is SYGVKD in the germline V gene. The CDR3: CAISGGTGTGIPEAFF. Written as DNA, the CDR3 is TGTGCCATCAGTGGGGGAACCGGGACAGGGATCCCTGAAGCTTTCTTT.

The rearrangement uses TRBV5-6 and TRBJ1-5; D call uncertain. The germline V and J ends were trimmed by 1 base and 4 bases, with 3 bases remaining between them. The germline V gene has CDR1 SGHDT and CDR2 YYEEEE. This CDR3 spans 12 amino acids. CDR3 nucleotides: TGTGCCAGCAGCTTGCCAAATCAGCCCCAGCATTTT. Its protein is CASSLPNQPQHF.

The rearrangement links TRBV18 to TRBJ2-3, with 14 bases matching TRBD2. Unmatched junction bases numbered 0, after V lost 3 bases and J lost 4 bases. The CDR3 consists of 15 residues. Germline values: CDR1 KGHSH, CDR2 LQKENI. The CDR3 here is CASSPGLAGADTQYF. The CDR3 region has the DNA TGTGCCAGCTCACCGGGACTAGCGGGGGCAGATACGCAGTATTTT.

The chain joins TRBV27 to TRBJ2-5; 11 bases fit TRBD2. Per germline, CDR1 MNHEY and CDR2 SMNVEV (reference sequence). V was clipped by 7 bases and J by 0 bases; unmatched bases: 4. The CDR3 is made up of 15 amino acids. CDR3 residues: CASTLAGGNQETQYF. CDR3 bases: TGTGCCAGCACTCTAGCGGGGGGTAACCAAGAGACCCAGTACTTC.

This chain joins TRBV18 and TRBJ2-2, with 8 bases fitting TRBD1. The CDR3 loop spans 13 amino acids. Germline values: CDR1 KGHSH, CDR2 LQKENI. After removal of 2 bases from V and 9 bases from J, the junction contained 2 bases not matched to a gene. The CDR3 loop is CASSPGQGWELFF. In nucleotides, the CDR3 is TGTGCCAGCTCACCAGGACAGGGTTGGGAGCTGTTTTTT. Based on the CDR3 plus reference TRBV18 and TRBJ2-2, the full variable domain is NAGVMQNPRHLVRRRGQEARLRCSPMKGHSHVYWYRQLPEEGLKFMVYLQKENIIDESGMPKERFSAEFPKEGPSILRIQQVVRGDSAAYFCASSPGQGWELFFGEGSRLTVL.

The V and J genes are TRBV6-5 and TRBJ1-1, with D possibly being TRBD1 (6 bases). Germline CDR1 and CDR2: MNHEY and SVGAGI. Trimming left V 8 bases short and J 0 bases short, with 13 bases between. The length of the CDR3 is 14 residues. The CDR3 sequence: CASRDTNMNTEAFF. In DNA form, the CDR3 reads TGTGCCAGCCGGGACACCAACATGAACACTGAAGCTTTCTTT.

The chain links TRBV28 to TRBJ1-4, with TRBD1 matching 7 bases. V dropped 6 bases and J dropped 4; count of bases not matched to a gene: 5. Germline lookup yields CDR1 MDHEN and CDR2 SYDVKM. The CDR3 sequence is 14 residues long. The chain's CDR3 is CASSLTGSNEKLFF. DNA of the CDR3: TGTGCCAGCAGCTTGACAGGGAGTAATGAAAAACTGTTTTTT.

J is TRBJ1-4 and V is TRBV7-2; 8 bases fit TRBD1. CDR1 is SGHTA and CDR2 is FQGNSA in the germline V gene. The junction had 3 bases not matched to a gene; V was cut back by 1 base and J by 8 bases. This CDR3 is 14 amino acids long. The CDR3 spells CASSLGQGREKLFF. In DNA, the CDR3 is TGTGCCAGCAGCTTAGGACAGGGGCGGGAAAAACTGTTTTTT.

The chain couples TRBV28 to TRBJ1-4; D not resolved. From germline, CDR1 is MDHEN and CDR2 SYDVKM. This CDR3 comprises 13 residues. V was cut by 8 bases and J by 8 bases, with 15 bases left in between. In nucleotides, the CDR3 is TGTGCCAGCCGTAGGATTATGTTAGAAAAACTGTTTTTT. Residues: CASRRIMLEKLFF. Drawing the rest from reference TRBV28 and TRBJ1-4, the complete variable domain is DVKVTQSSRYLVKRTGEKVFLECVQDMDHENMFWYRQDPGLGLRLIYFSYDVKMKEKGDIPEGYSVSREKKERFSLILESASTNQTSMYLCASRRIMLEKLFFGSGTQLSVL.

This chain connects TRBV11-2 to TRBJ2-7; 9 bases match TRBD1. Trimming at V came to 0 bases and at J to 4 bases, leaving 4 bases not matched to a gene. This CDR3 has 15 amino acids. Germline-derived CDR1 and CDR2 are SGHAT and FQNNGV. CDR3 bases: TGTGCCAGCAGCTTAGAGGGACAGGGATATTACGAGCAGTACTTC. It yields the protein CASSLEGQGYYEQYF.

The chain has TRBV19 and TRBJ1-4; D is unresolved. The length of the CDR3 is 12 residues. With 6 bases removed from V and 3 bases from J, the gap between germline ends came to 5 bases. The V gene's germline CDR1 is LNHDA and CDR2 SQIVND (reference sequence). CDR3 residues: CASSGSNEKLFF. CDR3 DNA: TGTGCCAGTAGCGGGTCTAATGAAAAACTGTTTTTT. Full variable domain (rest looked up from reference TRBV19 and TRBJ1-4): DGGITQSPKYLFRKEGQNVTLSCEQNLNHDAMYWYRQDPGQGLRLIYYSQIVNDFQKGDIAEGYSVSREKKESFPLTVTSAQKNPTAFYLCASSGSNEKLFFGSGTQLSVL.

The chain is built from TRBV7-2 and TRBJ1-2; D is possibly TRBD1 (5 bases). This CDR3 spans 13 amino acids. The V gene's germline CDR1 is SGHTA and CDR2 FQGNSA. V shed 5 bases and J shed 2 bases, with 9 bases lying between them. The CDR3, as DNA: TGTGCCAGCAGCCAAAGACAGAACTATGGCTACACCTTC. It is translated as CASSQRQNYGYTF.

The chain's CDR3 is CASSTRQGGTEAFF. CDR3 DNA sequence: TGTGCCAGTAGCACCCGACAGGGGGGCACTGAAGCTTTCTTT. V usage is TRBV19 and J usage is TRBJ1-1, with 9 bases matching TRBD1. The V segment lost 6 bases and the J segment 4 bases; nucleotides outside the gene matches: 6. The CDR3 covers 14 residues. CDR1 and CDR2 from the germline V gene are LNHDA and SQIVND (reference sequence).

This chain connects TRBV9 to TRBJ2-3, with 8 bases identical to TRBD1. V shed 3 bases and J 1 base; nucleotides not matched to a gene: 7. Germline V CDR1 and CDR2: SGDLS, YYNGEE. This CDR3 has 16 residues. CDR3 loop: CASSAYQGARTDTQYF. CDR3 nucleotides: TGTGCCAGCAGCGCCTACCAGGGGGCTCGCACAGATACGCAGTATTTT.

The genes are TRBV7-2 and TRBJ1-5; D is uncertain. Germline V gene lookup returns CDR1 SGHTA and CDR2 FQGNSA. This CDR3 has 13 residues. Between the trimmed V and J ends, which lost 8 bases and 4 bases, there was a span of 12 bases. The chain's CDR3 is CASEPGGNQPQHF. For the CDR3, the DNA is TGTGCCAGCGAGCCAGGTGGGAATCAGCCCCAGCATTTT.

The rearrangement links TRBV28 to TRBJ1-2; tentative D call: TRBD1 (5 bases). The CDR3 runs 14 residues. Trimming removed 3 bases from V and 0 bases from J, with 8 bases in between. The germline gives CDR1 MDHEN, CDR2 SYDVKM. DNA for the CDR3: TGTGCCAGCAGTTTGACAGCTCCTAACTATGGCTACACCTTC. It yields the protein CASSLTAPNYGYTF.

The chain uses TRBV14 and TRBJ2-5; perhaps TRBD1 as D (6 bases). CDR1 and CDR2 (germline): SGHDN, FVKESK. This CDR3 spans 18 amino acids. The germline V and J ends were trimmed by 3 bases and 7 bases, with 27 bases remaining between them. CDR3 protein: CASSQRPWRQEVRGTQYF. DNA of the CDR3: TGTGCCAGCAGCCAGAGACCGTGGAGACAGGAGGTAAGGGGGACCCAGTACTTC.

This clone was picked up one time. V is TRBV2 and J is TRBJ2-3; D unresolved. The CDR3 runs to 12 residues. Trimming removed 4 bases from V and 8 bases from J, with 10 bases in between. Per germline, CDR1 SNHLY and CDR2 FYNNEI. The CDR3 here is CASSAEQSTQYF. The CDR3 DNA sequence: TGTGCCAGCAGTGCTGAGCAGAGTACGCAGTATTTT.

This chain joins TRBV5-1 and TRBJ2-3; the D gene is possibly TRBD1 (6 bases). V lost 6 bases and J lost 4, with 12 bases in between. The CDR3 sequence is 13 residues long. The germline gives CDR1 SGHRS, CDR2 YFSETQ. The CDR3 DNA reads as TGCGCCAGCACTCTACAGGGTTCAGATACGCAGTATTTT. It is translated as CASTLQGSDTQYF.

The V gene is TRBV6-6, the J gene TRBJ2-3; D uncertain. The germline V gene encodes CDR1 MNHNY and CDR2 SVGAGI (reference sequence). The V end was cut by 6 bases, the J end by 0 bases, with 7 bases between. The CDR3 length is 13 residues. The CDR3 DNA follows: TGTGCCAGCAGGGCTAGTAGCACAGATACGCAGTATTTT. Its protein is CASRASSTDTQYF.

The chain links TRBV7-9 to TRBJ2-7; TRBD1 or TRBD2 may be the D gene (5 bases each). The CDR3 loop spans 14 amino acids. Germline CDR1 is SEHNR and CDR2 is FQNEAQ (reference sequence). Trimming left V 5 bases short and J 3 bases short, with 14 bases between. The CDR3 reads CASSTGALNYEQYF. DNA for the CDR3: TGTGCCAGCAGCACCGGGGCTCTGAACTACGAGCAGTACTTC.

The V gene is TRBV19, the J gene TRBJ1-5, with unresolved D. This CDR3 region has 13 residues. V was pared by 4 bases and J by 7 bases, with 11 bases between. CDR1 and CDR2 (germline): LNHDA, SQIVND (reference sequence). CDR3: CASSKVREQPQHF. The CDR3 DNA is TGTGCCAGTAGTAAGGTGAGAGAGCAGCCCCAGCATTTT.

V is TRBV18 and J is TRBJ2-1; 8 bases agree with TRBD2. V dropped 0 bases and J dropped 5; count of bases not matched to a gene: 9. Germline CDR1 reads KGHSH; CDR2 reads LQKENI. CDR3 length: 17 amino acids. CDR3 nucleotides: TGTGCCAGCTCACCACCGGTAGGAGCGGGGGACCACAATGAGCAGTTCTTC. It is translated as CASSPPVGAGDHNEQFF.

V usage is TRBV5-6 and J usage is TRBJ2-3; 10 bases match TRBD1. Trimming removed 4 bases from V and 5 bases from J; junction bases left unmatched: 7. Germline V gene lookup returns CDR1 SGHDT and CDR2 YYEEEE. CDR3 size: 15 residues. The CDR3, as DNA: TGTGCCAGCAGCGGTCGACAGGGGGCCGAAGATACGCAGTATTTT. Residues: CASSGRQGAEDTQYF.

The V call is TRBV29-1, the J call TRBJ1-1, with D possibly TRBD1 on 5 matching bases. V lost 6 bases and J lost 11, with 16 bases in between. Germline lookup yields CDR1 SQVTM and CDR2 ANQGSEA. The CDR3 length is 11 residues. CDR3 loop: CSVRDLPVAFF. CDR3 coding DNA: TGCAGCGTCAGGGACCTCCCGGTCGCTTTCTTT.

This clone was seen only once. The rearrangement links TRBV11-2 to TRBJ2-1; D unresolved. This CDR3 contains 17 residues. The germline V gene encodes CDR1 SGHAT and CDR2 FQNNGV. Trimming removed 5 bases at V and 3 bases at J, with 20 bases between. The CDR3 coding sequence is TGTGCCAGCAGCCTGTCGGCGCGAAGTCTCATCTACAATGAGCAGTTCTTC. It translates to CASSLSARSLIYNEQFF. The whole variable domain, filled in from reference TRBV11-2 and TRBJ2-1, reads EAGVAQSPRYKIIEKRQSVAFWCNPISGHATLYWYQQILGQGPKLLIQFQNNGVVDDSQLPKDRFSAERLKGVDSTLKIQPAKLEDSAVYLCASSLSARSLIYNEQFFGPGTRLTVL.

CDR3 DNA: TGTGCCTGGAGTCAGGGGGCTGTTGGTTCACCCCTCCACTTT. The encoded protein is CAWSQGAVGSPLHF. The chain combines TRBV30 with TRBJ1-6; 8 bases agree with TRBD1. From germline, CDR1 is GTSNPN and CDR2 SVGIG (reference sequence). The CDR3 has 14 residues. Germline trimming cut 2 bases from V and 9 bases from J; bases unmatched to any gene: 6.

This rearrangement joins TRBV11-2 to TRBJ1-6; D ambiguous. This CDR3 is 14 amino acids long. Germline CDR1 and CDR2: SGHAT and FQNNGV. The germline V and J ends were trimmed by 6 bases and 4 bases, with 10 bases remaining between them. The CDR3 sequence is CASREDGYNSPLHF. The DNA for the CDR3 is TGTGCCAGCAGGGAGGACGGATATAATTCACCCCTCCACTTT.